Following are 22 T cell receptor beta chains from one sample sequenced in a study of blood T cell repertoires in COVID-19. The repertoire was sequenced with immunoSEQ multiplex PCR; TCRdb's copy has only in-frame clones and lacks some. The table has roughly 110,000 clones, about four fifths seen once. The sequencing sample was made of peripheral blood. These receptors all come from a human donor in a cohort sampled during active COVID-19.

This clone was seen a few times. The V and J genes are TRBV7-9 and TRBJ1-1; D not certain. With 0 bases removed from V and 5 bases from J, the gap between germline ends came to 7 bases. Per germline, CDR1 SEHNR and CDR2 FQNEAQ (reference sequence). The CDR3 extends over 13 amino acids. The CDR3 region has the DNA TGTGCCAGCAGCTTAGCGGGCAGAACTGAAGCTTTCTTT. It encodes CASSLAGRTEAFF.

The chain combines TRBV5-4 with TRBJ1-1, with 7 bases that match TRBD1. The CDR3 covers 14 residues. Germline V gives CDR1 SGHNT, CDR2 YYREEE (reference sequence). J gave up 5 bases and V 4 bases, and 8 bases lay outside the gene matches. This CDR3 reads CASSATGEETEAFF. DNA for the CDR3: TGTGCCAGCAGCGCAACAGGGGAAGAGACTGAAGCTTTCTTT.

The rearrangement links TRBV28 to TRBJ2-7, with TRBD2 identical over 8 bases. The CDR3 runs to 15 residues. The germline CDR1 and CDR2 sequences are MDHEN and SYDVKM. The trim removed 2 bases at V and 6 bases at J, leaving 9 bases unmatched. CDR3 residues: CASSLGGGRLSEQYF. In DNA, the CDR3 is TGTGCCAGCAGTTTAGGGGGCGGGAGGTTAAGCGAGCAGTACTTC.

V is TRBV29-1 and J is TRBJ2-5; 11 nucleotides align to TRBD2. Germline V lookup: CDR1 SQVTM, CDR2 ANQGSEA. The CDR3 is made up of 13 amino acids. Losses at the gene ends were 8 bases for V and 5 bases for J; bases not matched to a gene: 7. In DNA form, the CDR3 reads TGCAGCTTCACTAGCGGGAGTGTCGAGACCCAGTACTTC. Amino acids: CSFTSGSVETQYF.

The chain is built from TRBV29-1 and TRBJ2-1, with 7 bases lining up with TRBD1. The CDR3 covers 12 residues. Germline trimming cut 6 bases from V and 10 bases from J; bases unmatched to any gene: 9. Germline CDR1 is SQVTM and CDR2 is ANQGSEA. CDR3 region: CSVAGQVGEQFF. As DNA, the CDR3 is TGCAGCGTCGCCGGACAGGTCGGCGAGCAGTTCTTC.

This sequence joins TRBV18 and TRBJ1-2; D is uncertain. The CDR3 has 13 residues. The V gene's germline CDR1 is KGHSH and CDR2 LQKENI. Trimming stripped 3 bases from V and 5 bases from J, with 10 bases between. The chain's CDR3 is CASSPDTTYGYTF. The CDR3 DNA reads TGTGCCAGCTCACCCGACACGACGTATGGCTACACCTTC.

The chain uses TRBV5-8 and TRBJ1-2, with TRBD1 matching 7 bases. J was trimmed by 3 bases and V by 6 bases; bases with no gene match: 5. The CDR3 consists of 13 residues. Germline V lookup: CDR1 SGHTS, CDR2 YDEGEE. Here the CDR3 DNA reads TGTGCCAGCAACCACAGGGGAGACTATGGCTACACCTTC. It codes for CASNHRGDYGYTF.

The genes are TRBV27 and TRBJ2-1; TRBD2 matches 10 bases. Germline CDR1 reads MNHEY; CDR2 reads SMNVEV (reference sequence). The CDR3 totals 17 residues. V gave up 5 bases and J gave up 0 bases; unmatched junction bases: 7. In nucleotides, the CDR3 is TGTGCCAGCAGTCCCCCGACTAGCGGGTCCTCCTACAATGAGCAGTTCTTC. As protein: CASSPPTSGSSYNEQFF.

This chain joins TRBV6-6 and TRBJ2-3, with 12 positions matching TRBD2. The CDR3 sequence is 13 residues long. CDR1 MNHNY and CDR2 SVGAGI come from the germline V gene (reference sequence). V shed 8 bases and J 5 bases; nucleotides not matched to a gene: 2. The CDR3 loop is CASLAGGLDTQYF. CDR3 sequence (DNA): TGTGCCAGCCTAGCGGGAGGGTTAGATACGCAGTATTTT.

The J gene is TRBJ1-2, the V gene TRBV5-3; D is unresolved. TRBV5-3 is an ORF, with its function uncertain. The CDR3 totals 11 residues. V dropped 10 bases and J dropped 8 bases, with 15 bases sitting between them. The CDR3 sequence: CAGTTVPGYTF. DNA for the CDR3: TGTGCCGGAACAACAGTACCCGGCTACACCTTC.

This chain links TRBV9 with TRBJ1-1, with no clear D. Germline V lookup: CDR1 SGDLS, CDR2 YYNGEE. The V gene lost 0 bases and the J gene lost 0 bases, with 9 bases spanning the gap. The CDR3 length is 15 residues. The CDR3 sequence is CASSVDEGLNTEAFF. For the CDR3, the DNA is TGTGCCAGCAGCGTAGATGAGGGCTTGAACACTGAAGCTTTCTTT.

V and J are TRBV4-3 and TRBJ1-1, with a weak D call TRBD1 (6 bases). V was clipped by 4 bases and J by 1 base, with 10 bases between them. Germline V gene lookup returns CDR1 LGHNA and CDR2 YSLEER. The CDR3 is 14 amino acids. CDR3 in amino acids: CASSREGGNTEAFF. The DNA for the CDR3 is TGCGCCAGCAGCCGAGAAGGGGGGAACACTGAAGCTTTCTTT.

The rearrangement joins TRBV29-1 to TRBJ1-1; TRBD1 matches at 10 bases. V was pared by 5 bases and J by 6 bases, with 9 bases of the junction left unmatched. This CDR3 spans 14 amino acids. In germline, CDR1 is SQVTM, CDR2 ANQGSEA. The CDR3 region has the DNA TGCAGCGTTCCCAGGACAGGGGGAAGGTCTGAAGCTTTCTTT. Encoded protein: CSVPRTGGRSEAFF.

This clone appeared a few times. This chain connects TRBV6-1 to TRBJ2-1; 8 nucleotides align to TRBD2. CDR3 length: 15 residues. J lost 10 bases, V lost 3 bases, and 11 bases had no gene match. CDR1 is MNHNS, CDR2 SASEGT, per germline. The CDR3 DNA is TGTGCCAGCAGTGATCCCGGGAGGGCCATGTACGAGCAGTTCTTC. It codes for CASSDPGRAMYEQFF.

The gene calls are TRBV5-5 and TRBJ2-2, with D possibly being TRBD2 (6 bases). Trimming removed 0 bases at V and 2 bases at J, with 11 bases between. This CDR3 has 16 residues. CDR1 is SGHKS and CDR2 is YYEKEE in the germline V gene (reference sequence). DNA for the CDR3: TGTGCCAGCAGCTTGGCCGGGAGCTTTAACACCGGGGAGCTGTTTTTT. It is translated as CASSLAGSFNTGELFF.

The chain combines TRBV5-1 with TRBJ2-5; perhaps TRBD1 as D (6 bases). Trimming removed 6 bases from V and 5 bases from J, with 8 bases in between. The CDR3 length is 11 residues. Germline CDR1 SGHRS, CDR2 YFSETQ. CDR3 sequence reads: CASMRGETQYF. The CDR3 DNA is TGCGCCAGCATGAGGGGGGAGACCCAGTACTTC.

This chain links TRBV27 with TRBJ1-6, with 9 nucleotides matching TRBD1. The CDR3 runs 16 residues. The germline V gene has CDR1 MNHEY and CDR2 SMNVEV (reference sequence). J gave up 8 bases and V 1 base, and 6 bases lay outside the gene matches. The CDR3 sequence is CASSLLGQGAHSPLHF. CDR3 DNA sequence: TGTGCCAGCAGTTTATTGGGACAGGGTGCGCATTCACCCCTCCACTTT.

This chain joins TRBV5-1 and TRBJ2-1; TRBD2 matches 14 bases. CDR1 SGHRS and CDR2 YFSETQ come from the germline V gene. J lost 6 bases, V lost 3 bases, and 5 bases had no gene match. The CDR3 extends over 16 amino acids. The CDR3 DNA is TGCGCCAGCAGCTCGGGACTAGCGGGAGACCTCAATGAGCAGTTCTTC. Protein sequence: CASSSGLAGDLNEQFF.

The chain combines TRBV28 with TRBJ1-2; D gene unclear. Germline V CDR1 and CDR2: MDHEN, SYDVKM. The CDR3 covers 12 residues. Trimming removed 7 bases at V and 2 bases at J, with 8 bases between. DNA for the CDR3: TGTGCCAGCATTTCCGGGAACTATGGCTACACCTTC. Its protein product is CASISGNYGYTF.

The chain is built from TRBV19 and TRBJ1-5; 7 bases align to TRBD1. The trim removed 1 base at V and 0 bases at J, leaving 0 bases unmatched. The CDR3 has 15 amino acids. Per germline, CDR1 LNHDA and CDR2 SQIVND (reference sequence). CDR3 sequence (DNA): TGTGCCAGTAGTATAGGGACAGGTAGCAATCAGCCCCAGCATTTT. Protein product: CASSIGTGSNQPQHF.

This clone was counted between two and nine times. V is TRBV29-1 and J is TRBJ2-7, with 7 bases matching TRBD2. The CDR3 runs to 13 residues. V shed 3 bases and J 9 bases; nucleotides not matched to a gene: 11. Germline assignment: CDR1 SQVTM and CDR2 ANQGSEA. The DNA for the CDR3 is TGCAGCGTTGATAGAGGGGCGGGAGCGGCGCAGTACTTC. Residues: CSVDRGAGAAQYF.

This rearrangement joins TRBV9 to TRBJ2-3; a possible D gene is TRBD2 (7 bases). V was cut by 0 bases and J by 0 bases, with 20 bases left in between. The CDR3 has 19 amino acids. The V gene's germline CDR1 is SGDLS and CDR2 YYNGEE. CDR3 protein: CASSVVKSGGSRSTDTQYF. Here the CDR3 DNA reads TGTGCCAGCAGCGTAGTAAAATCGGGGGGCTCCCGAAGCACAGATACGCAGTATTTT.